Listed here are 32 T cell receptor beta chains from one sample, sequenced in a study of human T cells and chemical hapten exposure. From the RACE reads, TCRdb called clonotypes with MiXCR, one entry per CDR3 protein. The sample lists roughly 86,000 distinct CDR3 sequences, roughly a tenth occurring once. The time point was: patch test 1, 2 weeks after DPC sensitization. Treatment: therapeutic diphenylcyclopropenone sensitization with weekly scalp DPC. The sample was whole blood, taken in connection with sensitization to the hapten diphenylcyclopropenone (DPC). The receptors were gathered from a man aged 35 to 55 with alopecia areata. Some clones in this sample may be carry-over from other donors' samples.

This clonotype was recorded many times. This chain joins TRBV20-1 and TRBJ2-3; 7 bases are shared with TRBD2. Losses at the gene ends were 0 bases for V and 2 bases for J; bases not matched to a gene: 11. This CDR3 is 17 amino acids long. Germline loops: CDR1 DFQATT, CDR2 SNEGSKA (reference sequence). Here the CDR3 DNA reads TGCAGTGCTAGAGATGGCGGGACTAAGTGGCTCACAGATACGCAGTATTTT. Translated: CSARDGGTKWLTDTQYF.

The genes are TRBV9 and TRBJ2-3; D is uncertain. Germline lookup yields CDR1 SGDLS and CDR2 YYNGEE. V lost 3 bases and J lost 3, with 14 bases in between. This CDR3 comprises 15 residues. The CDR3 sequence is CASSGRPTQTDTQYF. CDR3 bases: TGTGCCAGCAGCGGCCGCCCTACCCAGACAGATACGCAGTATTTT.

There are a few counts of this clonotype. For the CDR3, the DNA is TGTGCCAGCAGTGTATTCAGTTCAGCGGGACAGCCCCAGCATTTT. The encoded protein is CASSVFSSAGQPQHF. J is TRBJ1-5 and V is TRBV2; no definite D call. CDR3 length: 15 amino acids. Per the germline V gene, CDR1 is SNHLY and CDR2 is FYNNEI. Trimming stripped 4 bases from V and 7 bases from J, with 17 bases between.

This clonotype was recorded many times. The CDR3 DNA follows: TGTGCCAGCAGTTTCCCAGGCCACGGGGAGCTGTTTTTT. It encodes CASSFPGHGELFF. This rearrangement joins TRBV12-3 or TRBV12-4 to TRBJ2-2; the D is unclear. The CDR3 extends over 13 amino acids. V was pared by 3 bases and J by 7 bases, with 9 bases between.

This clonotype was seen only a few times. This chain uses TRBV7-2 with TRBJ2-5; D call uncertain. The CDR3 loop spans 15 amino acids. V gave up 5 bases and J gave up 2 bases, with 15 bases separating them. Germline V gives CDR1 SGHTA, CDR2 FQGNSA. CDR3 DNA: TGTGCCAGCAGCCCGTTGGGCTTGGGGCAAGAGACCCAGTACTTC. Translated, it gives CASSPLGLGQETQYF.

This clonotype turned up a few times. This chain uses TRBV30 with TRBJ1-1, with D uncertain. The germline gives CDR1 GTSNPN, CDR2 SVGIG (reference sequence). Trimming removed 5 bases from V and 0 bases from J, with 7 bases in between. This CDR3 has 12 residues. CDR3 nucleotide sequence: TGTGCCTGGGAGGGAATGAACACTGAAGCTTTCTTT. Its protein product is CAWEGMNTEAFF.

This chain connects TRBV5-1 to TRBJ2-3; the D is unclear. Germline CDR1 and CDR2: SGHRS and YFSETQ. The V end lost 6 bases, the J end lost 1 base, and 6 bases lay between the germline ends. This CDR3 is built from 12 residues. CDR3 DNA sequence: TGCGCCAGCAAATTAGGCACAGATACGCAGTATTTT. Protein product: CASKLGTDTQYF. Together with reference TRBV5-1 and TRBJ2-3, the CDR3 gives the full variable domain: KAGVTQTPRYLIKTRGQQVTLSCSPISGHRSVSWYQQTPGQGLQFLFEYFSETQRNKGNFPGRFSGRQFSNSRSEMNVSTLELGDSALYLCASKLGTDTQYFGPGTRLTVL.

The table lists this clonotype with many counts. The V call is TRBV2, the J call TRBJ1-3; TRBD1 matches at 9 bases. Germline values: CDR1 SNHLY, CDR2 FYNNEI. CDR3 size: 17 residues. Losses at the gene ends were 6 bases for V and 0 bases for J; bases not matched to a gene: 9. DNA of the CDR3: TGTGCCAGCAGCCCCGGACAGGGGATTAACTCTGGAAACACCATATATTTT. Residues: CASSPGQGINSGNTIYF.

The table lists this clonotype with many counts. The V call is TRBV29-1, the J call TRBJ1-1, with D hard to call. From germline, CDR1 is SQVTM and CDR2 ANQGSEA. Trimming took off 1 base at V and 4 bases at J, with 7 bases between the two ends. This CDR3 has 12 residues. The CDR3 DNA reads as TGCAGCGTTGAAGCCGGGATCACTGAAGCTTTCTTT. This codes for CSVEAGITEAFF.

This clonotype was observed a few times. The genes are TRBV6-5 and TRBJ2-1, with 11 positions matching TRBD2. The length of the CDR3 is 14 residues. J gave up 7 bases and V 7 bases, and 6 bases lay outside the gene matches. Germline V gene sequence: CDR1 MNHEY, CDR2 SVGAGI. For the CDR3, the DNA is TGTGCCAGCAACTTAGCGGGAGGGGGAAATGAGCAGTTCTTC. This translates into CASNLAGGGNEQFF.

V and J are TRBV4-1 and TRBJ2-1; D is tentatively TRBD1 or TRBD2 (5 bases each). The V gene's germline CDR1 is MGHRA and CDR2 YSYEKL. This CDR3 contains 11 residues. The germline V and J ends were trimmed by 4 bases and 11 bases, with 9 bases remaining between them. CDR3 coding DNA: TGCGCCAGCAGCCCCGGGGACCAGCAGTTCTTC. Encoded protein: CASSPGDQQFF.

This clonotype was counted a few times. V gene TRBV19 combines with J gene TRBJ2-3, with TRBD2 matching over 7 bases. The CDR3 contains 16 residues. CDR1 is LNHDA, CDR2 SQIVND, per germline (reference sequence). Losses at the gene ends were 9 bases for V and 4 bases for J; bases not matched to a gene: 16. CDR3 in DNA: TGTGCCAGCAGAAACCCGACAGCGGGACCCGCAGATACGCAGTATTTT. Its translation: CASRNPTAGPADTQYF.

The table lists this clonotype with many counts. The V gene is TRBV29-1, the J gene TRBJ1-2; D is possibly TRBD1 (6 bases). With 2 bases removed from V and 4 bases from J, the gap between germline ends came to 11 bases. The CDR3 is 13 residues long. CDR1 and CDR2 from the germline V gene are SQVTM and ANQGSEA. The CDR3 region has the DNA TGCAGCGTTGAATGGGGCAGGGGCTATGGCTACACCTTC. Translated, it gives CSVEWGRGYGYTF.

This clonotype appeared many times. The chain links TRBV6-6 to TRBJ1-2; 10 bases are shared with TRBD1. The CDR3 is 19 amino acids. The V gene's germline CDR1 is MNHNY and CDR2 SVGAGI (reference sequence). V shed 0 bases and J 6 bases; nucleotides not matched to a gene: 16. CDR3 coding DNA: TGTGCCAGCAGTTACTCCGTACCGGGACAGGGGTTACATGAGGATGGCTACACCTTC. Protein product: CASSYSVPGQGLHEDGYTF.

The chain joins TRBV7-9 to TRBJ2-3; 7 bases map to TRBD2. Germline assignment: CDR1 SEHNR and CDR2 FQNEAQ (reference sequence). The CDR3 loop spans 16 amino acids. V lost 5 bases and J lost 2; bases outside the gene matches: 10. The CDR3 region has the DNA TGTGCCAGCAGCGGTCAAGGGCGGGGGACCACAGATACGCAGTATTTT. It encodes CASSGQGRGTTDTQYF.

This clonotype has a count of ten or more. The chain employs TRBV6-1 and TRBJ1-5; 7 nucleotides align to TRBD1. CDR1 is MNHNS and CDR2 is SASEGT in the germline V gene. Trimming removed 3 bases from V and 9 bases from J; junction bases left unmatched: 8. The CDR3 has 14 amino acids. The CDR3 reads CASSEFEGAWPQHF. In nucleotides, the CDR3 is TGTGCCAGCAGTGAGTTTGAGGGGGCTTGGCCCCAGCATTTT.

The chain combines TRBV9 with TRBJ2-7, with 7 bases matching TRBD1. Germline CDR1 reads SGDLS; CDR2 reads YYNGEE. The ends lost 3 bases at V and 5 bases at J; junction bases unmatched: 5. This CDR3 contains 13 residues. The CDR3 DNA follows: TGTGCCAGCAGCGACGGCAGGGGGAACGAGCAGTACTTC. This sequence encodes CASSDGRGNEQYF.

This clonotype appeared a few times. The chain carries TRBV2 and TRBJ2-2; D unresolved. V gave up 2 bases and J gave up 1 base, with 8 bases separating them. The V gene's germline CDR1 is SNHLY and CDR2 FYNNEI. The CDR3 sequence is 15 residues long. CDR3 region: CASSETGLNTGELFF. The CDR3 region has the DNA TGTGCCAGCAGTGAAACCGGTCTGAACACCGGGGAGCTGTTTTTT.

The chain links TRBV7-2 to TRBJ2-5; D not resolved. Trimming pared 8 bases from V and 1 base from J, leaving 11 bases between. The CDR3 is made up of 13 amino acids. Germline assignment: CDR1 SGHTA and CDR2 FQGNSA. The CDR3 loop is CASGTYAQETQYF. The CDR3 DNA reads TGTGCCAGCGGAACTTACGCCCAAGAGACCCAGTACTTC.

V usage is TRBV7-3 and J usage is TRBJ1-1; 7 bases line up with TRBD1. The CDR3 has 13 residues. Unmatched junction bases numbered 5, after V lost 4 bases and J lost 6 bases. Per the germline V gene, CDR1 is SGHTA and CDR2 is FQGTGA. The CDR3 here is CASSSTGSAEAFF. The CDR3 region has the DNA TGTGCCAGCAGCTCGACAGGGTCGGCTGAAGCTTTCTTT.

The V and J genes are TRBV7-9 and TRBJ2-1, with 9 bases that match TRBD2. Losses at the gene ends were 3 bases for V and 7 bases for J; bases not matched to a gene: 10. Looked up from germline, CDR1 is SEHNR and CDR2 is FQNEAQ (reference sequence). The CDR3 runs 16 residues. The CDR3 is CASSFGILAGGNEQFF. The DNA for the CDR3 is TGTGCCAGCAGCTTCGGAATACTAGCGGGCGGGAATGAGCAGTTCTTC.

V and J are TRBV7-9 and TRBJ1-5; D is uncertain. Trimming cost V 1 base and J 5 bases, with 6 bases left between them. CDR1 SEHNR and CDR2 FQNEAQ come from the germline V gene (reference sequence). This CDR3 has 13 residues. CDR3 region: CASSLVEDQPQHF. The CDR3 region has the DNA TGTGCCAGCAGCTTAGTGGAAGATCAGCCCCAGCATTTT.

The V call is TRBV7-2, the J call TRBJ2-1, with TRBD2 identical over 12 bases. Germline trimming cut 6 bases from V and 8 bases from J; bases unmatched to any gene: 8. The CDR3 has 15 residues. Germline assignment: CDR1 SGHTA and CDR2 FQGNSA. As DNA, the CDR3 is TGTGCCAGCAGACCTAGCGGGAGGGCTAGCGATGAGCAGTTCTTC. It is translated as CASRPSGRASDEQFF.

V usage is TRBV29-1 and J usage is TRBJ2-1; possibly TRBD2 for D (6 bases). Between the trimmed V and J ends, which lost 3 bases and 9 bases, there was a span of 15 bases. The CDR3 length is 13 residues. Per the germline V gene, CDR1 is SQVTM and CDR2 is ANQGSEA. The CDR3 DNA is TGCAGCGTTGATCGGGAGACCCCCGGTGAGCAGTTCTTC. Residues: CSVDRETPGEQFF.

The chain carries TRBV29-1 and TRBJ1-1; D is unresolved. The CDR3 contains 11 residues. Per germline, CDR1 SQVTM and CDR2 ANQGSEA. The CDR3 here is CGGFRNTEAFF. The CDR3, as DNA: TGCGGCGGGTTTAGGAACACTGAAGCTTTCTTT.

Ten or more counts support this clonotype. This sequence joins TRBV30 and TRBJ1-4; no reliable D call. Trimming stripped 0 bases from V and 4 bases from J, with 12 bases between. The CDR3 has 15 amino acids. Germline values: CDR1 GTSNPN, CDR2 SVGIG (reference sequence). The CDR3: CAWSVSTSLNEKLFF. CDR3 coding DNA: TGTGCCTGGAGTGTAAGCACCTCCCTTAATGAAAAACTGTTTTTT.

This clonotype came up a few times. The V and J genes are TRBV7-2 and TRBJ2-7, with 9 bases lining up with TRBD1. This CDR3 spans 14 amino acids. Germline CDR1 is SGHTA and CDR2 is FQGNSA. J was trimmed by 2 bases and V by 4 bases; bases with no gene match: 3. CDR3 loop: CASSSRTGAYEQYF. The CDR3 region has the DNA TGTGCCAGCAGCTCCAGGACAGGGGCCTACGAGCAGTACTTC.

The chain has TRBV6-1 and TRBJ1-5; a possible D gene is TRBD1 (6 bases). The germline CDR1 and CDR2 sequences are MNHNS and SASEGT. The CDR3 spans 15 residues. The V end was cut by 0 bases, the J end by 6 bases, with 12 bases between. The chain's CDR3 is CASSEAQGWGQPQHF. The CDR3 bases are TGTGCCAGCAGTGAAGCGCAGGGGTGGGGTCAGCCCCAGCATTTT.

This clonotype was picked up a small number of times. The CDR3 DNA is TGCAGCGTTGAAACACAAAACTATGGCTACACCTTC. It specifies CSVETQNYGYTF. This chain uses TRBV29-1 with TRBJ1-2; no clear D gene. The length of the CDR3 is 12 residues. V shed 2 bases and J shed 2 bases, with 6 bases lying between them. Germline V gives CDR1 SQVTM, CDR2 ANQGSEA.

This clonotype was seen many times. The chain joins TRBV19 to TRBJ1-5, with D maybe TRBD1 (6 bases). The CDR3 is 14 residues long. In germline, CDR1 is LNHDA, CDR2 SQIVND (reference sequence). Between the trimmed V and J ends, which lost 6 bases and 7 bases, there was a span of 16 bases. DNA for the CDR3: TGTGCCAGTAGCATACAGGGCCCGCGCCAGCCCCAGCATTTT. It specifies CASSIQGPRQPQHF.

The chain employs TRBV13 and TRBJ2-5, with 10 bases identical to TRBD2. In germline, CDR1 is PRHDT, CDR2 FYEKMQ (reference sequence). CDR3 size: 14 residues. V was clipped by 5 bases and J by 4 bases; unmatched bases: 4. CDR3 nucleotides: TGTGCCAGCAGCCCAAGACTAGCGGGAGAGACCCAGTACTTC. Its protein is CASSPRLAGETQYF.

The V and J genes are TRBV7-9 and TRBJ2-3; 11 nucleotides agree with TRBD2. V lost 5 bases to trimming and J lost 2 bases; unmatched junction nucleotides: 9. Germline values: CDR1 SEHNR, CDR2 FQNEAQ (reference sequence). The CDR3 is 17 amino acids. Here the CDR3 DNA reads TGTGCCAGCAGCCTAAGAGCGGGACTAGCGGACACAGATACGCAGTATTTT. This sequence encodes CASSLRAGLADTDTQYF.